These 2 T cell receptor beta chains came from one sample sequenced in a study of OX40 agonist ivuxolimab in advanced cancers. Measured with immunoSEQ multiplex PCR; TCRdb has only the in-frame clones, and not every one. The repertoire holds approximately 120,000 clones, with about nine tenths as singletons. The source material was CD4+ or CD8+ T cells sorted from blood, sampled in a trial of the OX40 agonist ivuxolimab. The source of these receptors is an adult with an advanced solid tumor such as melanoma, head and neck, liver or kidney cancer.

The chain uses TRBV28 and TRBJ2-7; 8 positions match TRBD1. From germline, CDR1 is MDHEN and CDR2 SYDVKM. The CDR3 extends over 16 amino acids. The junction had 11 bases not matched to a gene; V was cut back by 5 bases and J by 2 bases. Written as DNA, the CDR3 is TGTGCCAGCAGTCTAGGCCCCACAGGGGGGACCTACGAGCAGTACTTC. This gives the protein CASSLGPTGGTYEQYF.

The genes are TRBV14 and TRBJ2-1; D not resolved. Germline-derived CDR1 and CDR2 are SGHDN and FVKESK. V was shortened by 0 bases and J by 9 bases, with 6 bases between the two germline ends. The CDR3 consists of 12 residues. CDR3 nucleotides: TGTGCCAGCAGCCAAGACTGGTCTGAGCAGTTCTTC. Amino acids: CASSQDWSEQFF.